The 20 T cell receptor beta chains reported below all come from one sample, sequenced in a study of CD8 T cells in ankylosing spondylitis. Overall study findings and caveats: Ankylosing spondylitis blood seemed to carry a telltale TCR beta motif made of about 8 highly homologous variants.

These receptors' antigens are unknown. Using its own MiXCR run on the 5' RACE reads, TCRdb lists one record per CDR3 protein. The sample holds some 330,000 distinct CDR3 sequences, 6.5% to 10% seen once. The sequencing input was blood, either unsorted or a sorted T cell fraction (not recorded which). Receptors were obtained from a male donor with ankylosing spondylitis.

This clonotype was detected ten times or more. This rearrangement joins TRBV3-1 to TRBJ2-1; TRBD2 might be the D (7 bases). CDR3 length: 16 amino acids. Germline V gene data show CDR1 as LGHDT and CDR2 as YNNKEL (reference sequence). Trimming pared 1 base from V and 10 bases from J, leaving 20 bases between. The CDR3 bases are TGTGCCAGCAGCCAAGTCTCCAGCGGGAAAACAGGGGAGCAGTTCTTC. It yields the protein CASSQVSSGKTGEQFF.

The chain links TRBV3-1 to TRBJ1-2; 12 bases map to TRBD1. There are 19 residues in the CDR3. Trimming removed 0 bases from V and 4 bases from J; junction bases left unmatched: 12. The germline gives CDR1 LGHDT, CDR2 YNNKEL (reference sequence). The CDR3 DNA reads as TGTGCCAGCAGCCAAGACCTTCCGGGACAGGGGGCATTCGGCTATGGCTACACCTTC. It is translated as CASSQDLPGQGAFGYGYTF. The whole variable domain, remainder taken from reference TRBV3-1 and TRBJ1-2, is DTAVSQTPKYLVTQMGNDKSIKCEQNLGHDTMYWYKQDSKKFLKIMFSYNNKELIINETVPNRFSPKSPDKAHLNLHINSLELGDSAVYFCASSQDLPGQGAFGYGYTFGSGTRLTVV.

The rearrangement uses TRBV6-5 and TRBJ2-6; D remains ambiguous. This CDR3 is built from 15 residues. V lost 1 base, J lost 4 bases, and 8 bases lay in between. CDR1 is MNHEY and CDR2 is SVGAGI in the germline V gene. The CDR3 DNA reads as TGTGCCAGCAGTTACTATCCTAGGGGGGCCAACGTCCTGACTTTC. This gives the protein CASSYYPRGANVLTF.

This clonotype has more than one count but fewer than ten. The gene calls are TRBV29-1 and TRBJ2-2; D unresolved. Germline CDR1 is SQVTM and CDR2 is ANQGSEA. The CDR3 covers 14 residues. V lost 1 base, J lost 9 bases, and 15 bases lay in between. The CDR3 loop is CSVEVRLGTRELFF. The CDR3 nucleotides are TGCAGCGTTGAAGTCCGACTGGGAACCCGGGAGCTGTTTTTT.

This clonotype has a handful of counts. The rearrangement uses TRBV12-3 or TRBV12-4 and TRBJ2-7; D is unclear. The germline V and J ends were trimmed by 3 bases and 6 bases, with 9 bases remaining between them. The CDR3 extends over 12 amino acids. Here the CDR3 reads CASSLFAREQYF. The DNA for the CDR3 is TGTGCCAGCAGTTTGTTTGCCCGCGAGCAGTACTTC.

The chain couples TRBV5-6 to TRBJ2-7; no firm D call. This CDR3 has 13 residues. The V gene lost 0 bases and the J gene lost 8 bases, with 12 bases spanning the gap. Germline CDR1 reads SGHDT; CDR2 reads YYEEEE. CDR3 coding DNA: TGTGCCAGCAGCTTGGTTGATGGAGTGAAGCAGTACTTC. Protein product: CASSLVDGVKQYF.

The chain combines TRBV29-1 with TRBJ2-5; D is perhaps TRBD1 or TRBD2 (5 bases each). Trimming cost V 7 bases and J 5 bases, with 14 bases left between them. The germline CDR1 and CDR2 sequences are SQVTM and ANQGSEA. The CDR3 consists of 12 residues. CDR3 sequence (DNA): TGCAGCGCCTGGACTCCAGGGGAGACCCAGTACTTC. It translates to CSAWTPGETQYF. Together with reference TRBV29-1 and TRBJ2-5, the CDR3 gives the full variable domain: SAVISQKPSRDICQRGTSLTIQCQVDSQVTMMFWYRQQPGQSLTLIATANQGSEATYESGFVIDKFPISRPNLTFSTLTVSNMSPEDSSIYLCSAWTPGETQYFGPGTRLLVL.

The table lists this clonotype with many counts. The V call is TRBV5-1, the J call TRBJ2-3; TRBD2 matches 12 bases. CDR3 length: 15 residues. With V trimmed by 5 bases and J by 4 bases, 5 bases remained unmatched. Germline-derived CDR1 and CDR2 are SGHRS and YFSETQ. The CDR3, as DNA: TGCGCCAGCAGTATGGGACTAGCGGGTTCAGATACGCAGTATTTT. It specifies CASSMGLAGSDTQYF. The full variable domain, completed using reference TRBV5-1 and TRBJ2-3, is KAGVTQTPRYLIKTRGQQVTLSCSPISGHRSVSWYQQTPGQGLQFLFEYFSETQRNKGNFPGRFSGRQFSNSRSEMNVSTLELGDSALYLCASSMGLAGSDTQYFGPGTRLTVL.

The rearrangement joins TRBV7-3 to TRBJ2-1; the D is unclear. This CDR3 spans 14 amino acids. Germline V gene lookup returns CDR1 SGHTA and CDR2 FQGTGA. The V end was cut by 5 bases, the J end by 6 bases, with 14 bases between. The CDR3 bases are TGTGCCAGCAGCCCGTCTAGGAATATCAATGAGCAGTTCTTC. It encodes CASSPSRNINEQFF. The full variable domain, completed using reference TRBV7-3 and TRBJ2-1, is GAGVSQTPSNKVTEKGKYVELRCDPISGHTALYWYRQSLGQGPEFLIYFQGTGAADDSGLPNDRFFAVRPEGSVSTLKIQRTERGDSAVYLCASSPSRNINEQFFGPGTRLTVL.

This clonotype has more than one count but fewer than ten. The chain links TRBV7-2 to TRBJ1-1, with 7 nucleotides matching TRBD1. The CDR3 is 16 amino acids. The germline CDR1 and CDR2 sequences are SGHTA and FQGNSA. V was pared by 5 bases and J by 1 base, with 10 bases of the junction left unmatched. As DNA, the CDR3 is TGTGCCAGCAGCCCCCGACAGGGAAACGCGAACACTGAAGCTTTCTTT. Translation gives CASSPRQGNANTEAFF. The variable domain in full, completed from reference TRBV7-2 and TRBJ1-1, reads GAGVSQSPSNKVTEKGKDVELRCDPISGHTALYWYRQSLGQGLEFLIYFQGNSAPDKSGLPSDRFSAERTGGSVSTLTIQRTQQEDSAVYLCASSPRQGNANTEAFFGQGTRLTVV.

This clonotype has ten or more counts. This chain uses TRBV12-3 or TRBV12-4 with TRBJ2-1; TRBD1 aligns across 7 bases. V lost 2 bases and J lost 10; bases outside the gene matches: 2. The CDR3 covers 12 residues. CDR3 coding DNA: TGTGCCAGCAGTTTACTACAGGGGGAGCAGTTCTTC. Its protein product is CASSLLQGEQFF.

This clonotype has a handful of counts. J is TRBJ2-2 and V is TRBV29-1; D is possibly TRBD2 (6 bases). CDR3 length equals 14 residues. Between the trimmed V and J ends, which lost 7 bases and 4 bases, there was a span of 16 bases. Germline assignment: CDR1 SQVTM and CDR2 ANQGSEA. The CDR3 region is CSGGVGATTGELFF. The CDR3 nucleotides read TGCAGCGGGGGGGTCGGGGCGACCACCGGGGAGCTGTTTTTT.

The CDR3 region has the DNA TGTGCCAGCAGCACTCGAATAGGGGGGCCCCAGCATTTT. Its translation is CASSTRIGGPQHF. The V and J genes are TRBV6-6 and TRBJ1-5; a weak D match, TRBD1 (6 bases). Between the trimmed V and J ends, which lost 6 bases and 9 bases, there was a span of 15 bases. The germline V gene has CDR1 MNHNY and CDR2 SVGAGI (reference sequence). The length of the CDR3 is 13 residues.

This clonotype appeared a few times. CDR3 protein: CASSYGGRNEQFF. CDR3 DNA: TGTGCCAGCAGTTACGGTGGGCGCAATGAGCAGTTCTTC. V gene TRBV6-5 combines with J gene TRBJ2-1; unclear D gene. The CDR3 extends over 13 amino acids. V was trimmed by 2 bases and J by 6 bases, leaving 8 bases between them. Germline-derived CDR1 and CDR2 are MNHEY and SVGAGI.

This clonotype has ten or more counts. The J gene is TRBJ2-1, the V gene TRBV7-9, with 11 bases matching TRBD2. Germline V gene lookup returns CDR1 SEHNR and CDR2 FQNEAQ (reference sequence). Trimming took 6 bases from V and 2 from J; bases not matched to a gene: 6. The CDR3 consists of 16 residues. The CDR3 region is CASRSGLAGTYNEQFF. DNA for the CDR3: TGTGCCAGCAGGTCCGGACTAGCGGGTACCTACAATGAGCAGTTCTTC.

This clonotype was seen repeatedly, ten times or more. V usage is TRBV12-3 or TRBV12-4 and J usage is TRBJ2-4; TRBD2 matches at 7 bases. This CDR3 comprises 16 residues. V was clipped by 7 bases and J by 8 bases; unmatched bases: 17. The CDR3 coding sequence is TGTGCCAGCACTATAATGGGCCGGACTAGTTGGGACATTCAGTACTTC. The encoded protein is CASTIMGRTSWDIQYF.

This clonotype occurred a few times. The rearrangement uses TRBV4-1 and TRBJ2-1, with 8 bases identical to TRBD2. The CDR3 has 14 residues. The V and J ends lost 0 bases and 13 bases, in that order; junction bases with no gene match: 8. CDR1 is MGHRA, CDR2 YSYEKL, per germline. CDR3 sequence: CASSQDEGGRPQFF. The CDR3 DNA follows: TGCGCCAGCAGCCAAGATGAGGGCGGGAGGCCCCAGTTCTTC.

The genes are TRBV6-2 or TRBV6-3 and TRBJ2-5; D perhaps matches TRBD1 (6 bases). Between the trimmed V and J ends, which lost 7 bases and 5 bases, there was a span of 17 bases. CDR1 and CDR2 (germline): MNHEY, SVGEGT. CDR3 size: 14 residues. CDR3 protein: CASTNGQYGETQYF. The CDR3 DNA is TGTGCCAGCACCAATGGACAGTACGGGGAGACCCAGTACTTC.

The J gene is TRBJ1-1, the V gene TRBV25-1; possibly TRBD1 for D (6 bases). The germline V gene encodes CDR1 MGHDK and CDR2 SYGVNS. CDR3 length: 16 amino acids. Trimming cost V 3 bases and J 0 bases, with 14 bases left between them. DNA for the CDR3: TGTGCCAGCAGTGAGGACCTGGGACACATGAACACTGAAGCTTTCTTT. Encoded protein: CASSEDLGHMNTEAFF. Together with reference TRBV25-1 and TRBJ1-1, the CDR3 gives the full variable domain: EADIYQTPRYLVIGTGKKITLECSQTMGHDKMYWYQQDPGMELHLIHYSYGVNSTEKGDLSSESTVSRIRTEHFPLTLESARPSHTSQYLCASSEDLGHMNTEAFFGQGTRLTVV.

This clonotype was found a few times. The gene calls are TRBV20-1 and TRBJ1-5, with 7 bases that match TRBD1. Trimming at V came to 2 bases and at J to 3 bases, leaving 7 bases not matched to a gene. The CDR3 covers 15 residues. Looked up from germline, CDR1 is DFQATT and CDR2 is SNEGSKA (reference sequence). Here the CDR3 reads CSARSTGEPNQPQHF. The CDR3 DNA reads TGCAGTGCTAGATCAACAGGGGAACCCAATCAGCCCCAGCATTTT.